These 21 T cell receptor beta chains originate from one sample sequenced in a study of vaccination and CD4 T cells after COVID-19. As for treatment: roughly 11-day PBMC culture with coronavirus spike peptide pools or control peptides (ViraFEST assay). Cultured CD4+ T cell DNA underwent sequencing with the Oncomine TCR Beta short-read assay. Each CDR3 protein gets one entry after TCRdb re-called the PCR reads with MiXCR. This sample carries some 12,000 distinct CDR3 sequences, about half of them seen once, and the ten largest clones take 15%. Their target antigens are unknown. Material for sequencing was CD4+ T cells from blood, cultured in vitro. The receptor set was obtained from a human donor who had recovered from COVID-19.

The chain links TRBV7-2 to TRBJ2-5; D uncertain. This CDR3 region has 12 residues. Germline CDR1 SGHTA, CDR2 FQGNSA. Trimming took 0 bases from V and 5 from J, leaving 4 bases between them. In DNA, the CDR3 is TGTGCCAGCAGCTTAGCCTTGGAGACCCAGTACTTC. It is translated as CASSLALETQYF.

This clonotype was detected a few times. The chain employs TRBV12-3 or TRBV12-4 and TRBJ2-5; the D gene is possibly TRBD1 (6 bases). There are 12 residues in the CDR3. With 6 bases removed from V and 5 bases from J, the gap between germline ends came to 10 bases. The CDR3: CASRTTGETQYF. CDR3 nucleotide sequence: TGTGCCAGCAGAACAACAGGGGAGACCCAGTACTTC.

This rearrangement joins TRBV25-1 to TRBJ2-1; 7 positions agree with TRBD1. This CDR3 contains 15 residues. CDR1 MGHDK and CDR2 SYGVNS come from the germline V gene. Trimming cost V 4 bases and J 9 bases; bases outside gene matches: 12. The CDR3 sequence: CASSGQGAISGEQFF. The CDR3 nucleotides are TGTGCCAGCAGTGGACAGGGTGCAATATCGGGTGAGCAGTTCTTC.

This clonotype has more than one count but fewer than ten. This chain connects TRBV7-2 to TRBJ1-6; D perhaps matches TRBD1 (6 bases). In germline, CDR1 is SGHTA, CDR2 FQGNSA. V dropped 1 base and J dropped 13 bases, with 17 bases sitting between them. The CDR3 loop spans 15 amino acids. In DNA, the CDR3 is TGTGCCAGCAGCTTAGGGGGGGCGCAATCCGGGCCCCTCCACTTT. Translating it yields CASSLGGAQSGPLHF.

This clonotype was found a few times. The gene calls are TRBV30 and TRBJ2-5; maybe TRBD1 (5 bases). The CDR3 is made up of 13 amino acids. CDR1 is GTSNPN and CDR2 is SVGIG in the germline V gene (reference sequence). The V end was cut by 1 base, the J end by 2 bases, with 8 bases between. This CDR3 reads CAWSGGYQETQYF. In DNA, the CDR3 is TGTGCCTGGAGTGGGGGCTATCAAGAGACCCAGTACTTC.

This clonotype was detected a few times. The chain carries TRBV19 and TRBJ2-6; maybe TRBD1 (6 bases). Per germline, CDR1 LNHDA and CDR2 SQIVND (reference sequence). V lost 10 bases and J 0 bases, leaving 16 bases between the germline ends. The CDR3 is 16 residues long. CDR3 sequence: CATAQGSSSGANVLTF. The CDR3 DNA follows: TGTGCCACCGCGCAGGGGTCAAGCTCTGGGGCCAACGTCCTGACTTTC.

The rearrangement links TRBV20-1 to TRBJ2-3; D not certain. CDR1 is DFQATT and CDR2 is SNEGSKA in the germline V gene (reference sequence). With 2 bases removed from V and 2 bases from J, the gap between germline ends came to 5 bases. The CDR3 runs 12 residues. The CDR3 sequence is CSARPDTDTQYF. In DNA form, the CDR3 reads TGCAGTGCTAGACCGGACACAGATACGCAGTATTTT.

This clonotype was seen a handful of times. The gene calls are TRBV18 and TRBJ2-5; possible D gene TRBD2, 6 bases. Trimming left V 2 bases short and J 5 bases short, with 12 bases between. The germline V gene encodes CDR1 KGHSH and CDR2 LQKENI. There are 14 residues in the CDR3. The CDR3 spells CASSPNRGRETQYF. CDR3 nucleotides: TGTGCCAGCTCACCAAATCGAGGGAGGGAGACCCAGTACTTC.

This chain connects TRBV20-1 to TRBJ2-2; 7 bases are shared with TRBD2. This CDR3 has 13 amino acids. Germline assignment: CDR1 DFQATT and CDR2 SNEGSKA (reference sequence). V shed 5 bases and J 4 bases; nucleotides not matched to a gene: 4. The CDR3 loop reads CSAREVVTGELFF. The CDR3 nucleotides are TGCAGTGCTCGGGAGGTTGTCACCGGGGAGCTGTTTTTT.

This clonotype has a handful of counts. The rearrangement uses TRBV21-1 and TRBJ1-5; TRBD1 is taken as the D call from the table, unchecked against the DNA. TRBV21-1 is tagged as a pseudogene. This CDR3 has 18 amino acids. The CDR3 loop reads CASSRSSTGAEGNQPQHF. As DNA, the CDR3 is TGTGCCAGCAGCAGGAGTTCCACCGGGGCAGAGGGCAATCAGCCCCAGCATTTT.

This clonotype was counted a few times. The rearrangement joins TRBV6-1 to TRBJ1-5; TRBD1 aligns across 7 bases. The germline V gene encodes CDR1 MNHNS and CDR2 SASEGT. This CDR3 comprises 13 residues. The trim removed 5 bases at V and 8 bases at J, leaving 6 bases unmatched. The CDR3 sequence: CASSPRGREPQHF. The CDR3 nucleotides are TGTGCCAGCAGTCCCAGGGGGAGGGAGCCCCAGCATTTT.

The chain joins TRBV20-1 to TRBJ2-3, with TRBD1 matching over 7 bases. CDR3 length: 15 residues. Germline values: CDR1 DFQATT, CDR2 SNEGSKA (reference sequence). Trimming at V came to 7 bases and at J to 2 bases, leaving 12 bases not matched to a gene. The CDR3, as DNA: TGCAGTGGAATGGACCACAGGGGCCACACAGATACGCAGTATTTT. Translated: CSGMDHRGHTDTQYF.

The J gene is TRBJ2-3, the V gene TRBV11-3; TRBD1 aligns across 8 bases. CDR3 length: 13 amino acids. Looked up from germline, CDR1 is SGHNT and CDR2 is YENEEA. V was clipped by 6 bases and J by 10 bases; unmatched bases: 9. The CDR3 sequence: CASRDRVPGSQYF. The CDR3 coding sequence is TGTGCCAGCAGGGACAGGGTTCCCGGATCGCAGTATTTT. Together with reference TRBV11-3 and TRBJ2-3, the CDR3 gives the full variable domain: EAGVVQSPRYKIIEKKQPVAFWCNPISGHNTLYWYLQNLGQGPELLIRYENEEAVDDSQLPKDRFSAERLKGVDSTLKIQPAELGDSAVYLCASRDRVPGSQYFGPGTRLTVL.

The chain is built from TRBV28 and TRBJ2-7; tentatively, D is TRBD2 (6 bases). The ends were cut back, 3 bases at V and 0 bases at J, with 9 bases in the middle. Germline V CDR1 and CDR2: MDHEN, SYDVKM. The CDR3 has 14 amino acids. The CDR3 spells CASSFGGSSYEQYF. The CDR3, as DNA: TGTGCCAGCAGTTTCGGGGGAAGCTCCTACGAGCAGTACTTC.

The chain couples TRBV7-9 to TRBJ2-3; 12 bases agree with TRBD1. This CDR3 is built from 16 residues. The germline CDR1 and CDR2 sequences are SEHNR and FQNEAQ (reference sequence). The V gene end was trimmed by 4 bases and the J gene end by 3 bases; junction bases not matched to a gene: 5. The CDR3 loop reads CASSSRDRGRTDTQYF. The CDR3 nucleotides are TGTGCCAGCAGCTCGCGGGACAGGGGGCGAACAGATACGCAGTATTTT.

This clonotype has a handful of counts. The chain uses TRBV20-1 and TRBJ1-5; 7 nucleotides agree with TRBD1. Unmatched junction bases numbered 13, after V lost 4 bases and J lost 7 bases. Germline V gives CDR1 DFQATT, CDR2 SNEGSKA (reference sequence). This CDR3 comprises 15 residues. CDR3 loop: CSAKEVGQDVQPQHF. CDR3 nucleotides: TGCAGTGCTAAAGAGGTAGGACAGGACGTCCAGCCCCAGCATTTT.

This chain joins TRBV27 and TRBJ1-2; D perhaps matches TRBD1 (5 bases). The CDR3 length is 15 residues. Looked up from germline, CDR1 is MNHEY and CDR2 is SMNVEV (reference sequence). Deletions cut 3 bases from V and 0 bases from J, with 11 bases between. The CDR3 region is CASSLSGTTNYGYTF. The DNA of the CDR3 is TGTGCCAGCAGTTTGTCAGGGACTACTAACTATGGCTACACCTTC.

This clonotype showed up just a few times. The chain has TRBV12-3 or TRBV12-4 and TRBJ1-5; D gene uncertain. Trimming shortened V by 6 bases and J by 11 bases, and 23 bases separated the two germline ends. There are 15 residues in the CDR3. The DNA of the CDR3 is TGTGCCAGCAGCCTTGTAGGTGTGGAGGTATCAGCCCAGCATTTT. This sequence encodes CASSLVGVEVSAQHF.

The chain is built from TRBV6-2 or TRBV6-3 and TRBJ2-1; 14 bases map to TRBD2. Per the germline V gene, CDR1 is MNHEY and CDR2 is SVGEGT. The junction had 12 bases not matched to a gene; V was cut back by 7 bases and J by 4 bases. This CDR3 region has 18 residues. CDR3 amino acids: CASKSGGLAGVRYNEQFF. The DNA of the CDR3 is TGTGCCAGCAAATCAGGGGGACTAGCGGGAGTCAGGTACAATGAGCAGTTCTTC.

This clonotype was recorded a few times. The V call is TRBV11-2, the J call TRBJ2-7, with D perhaps TRBD1 (6 bases). The CDR3 is made up of 13 amino acids. CDR1 is SGHAT, CDR2 FQNNGV, per germline. Trimming took off 1 base at V and 12 bases at J, with 16 bases between the two ends. CDR3 amino acids: CASSLAGQTRRYF. CDR3 in DNA: TGTGCCAGCAGCTTAGCCGGACAGACCAGGCGGTACTTC.

This clonotype occurred a few times. V and J are TRBV2 and TRBJ2-3; either TRBD1 or TRBD2 may fit D (5 bases each). The CDR3 is made up of 16 amino acids. V was cut by 3 bases and J by 1 base, with 14 bases left in between. Germline CDR1 is SNHLY and CDR2 is FYNNEI. In DNA, the CDR3 is TGTGCCAGCAGTGATGGCACCGGGACCGGCACAGATACGCAGTATTTT. It encodes CASSDGTGTGTDTQYF. Full variable domain (rest looked up from reference TRBV2 and TRBJ2-3): EPEVTQTPSHQVTQMGQEVILRCVPISNHLYFYWYRQILGQKVEFLVSFYNNEISEKSEIFDDQFSVERPDGSNFTLKIRSTKLEDSAMYFCASSDGTGTGTDTQYFGPGTRLTVL.